One sample yielded the 13 T cell receptor beta chains listed below, sequenced in a study of shared clonotypes between healthy human individuals. Repertoires were generated with immunoSEQ multiplex PCR, while TCRdb's copy carries only in-frame clones and drops some. The sample includes about 2 million clones, 85% to 95% of them seen just once. Sequencing was performed on naive CD4+ T cells sorted from blood. The subset was: CD45RA+ positively selected. The source of these receptors is a man younger than 30 in good health.

The CDR3 DNA reads as TGCGCCAGCAGCCATGCCCGGGGACCGACCAACTACGAGCAGTACTTC. Translating it yields CASSHARGPTNYEQYF. The chain is built from TRBV5-1 and TRBJ2-7, with D possibly called TRBD1 or TRBD2 (5 bases each). This CDR3 is built from 16 residues. The germline V gene encodes CDR1 SGHRS and CDR2 YFSETQ. V was shortened by 4 bases and J by 3 bases, with 20 bases between the two germline ends.

This clone has just a few counts. The chain uses TRBV29-1 and TRBJ1-1; D ambiguous. V lost 2 bases and J 0 bases, leaving 4 bases between the germline ends. This CDR3 spans 12 amino acids. Germline CDR1 and CDR2: SQVTM and ANQGSEA. The CDR3 loop is CSVEPVNTEAFF. In nucleotides, the CDR3 is TGCAGCGTTGAACCGGTGAACACTGAAGCTTTCTTT.

This chain links TRBV2 with TRBJ1-2; D is unclear. CDR1 and CDR2 (germline): SNHLY, FYNNEI. The CDR3 sequence is 15 residues long. V lost 6 bases and J 0 bases, leaving 14 bases between the germline ends. In nucleotides, the CDR3 is TGTGCCAGCAGCCAAAGCGGAATAGCTAACTATGGCTACACCTTC. Protein sequence: CASSQSGIANYGYTF. The full variable domain, completed using reference TRBV2 and TRBJ1-2, is EPEVTQTPSHQVTQMGQEVILRCVPISNHLYFYWYRQILGQKVEFLVSFYNNEISEKSEIFDDQFSVERPDGSNFTLKIRSTKLEDSAMYFCASSQSGIANYGYTFGSGTRLTVV.

The genes are TRBV5-1 and TRBJ1-1, with 9 bases lining up with TRBD1. CDR1 is SGHRS and CDR2 is YFSETQ in the germline V gene. The CDR3 sequence is 15 residues long. Losses at the gene ends were 4 bases for V and 4 bases for J; bases not matched to a gene: 8. In nucleotides, the CDR3 is TGCGCCAGCAGCGGGACAGGGCTCGCGGTCACTGAAGCTTTCTTT. Its protein is CASSGTGLAVTEAFF.

The chain uses TRBV4-1 and TRBJ2-1; 8 nucleotides line up with TRBD1. After removal of 4 bases from V and 0 bases from J, the junction contained 8 bases not matched to a gene. The V gene's germline CDR1 is MGHRA and CDR2 YSYEKL. CDR3 length: 17 amino acids. The DNA of the CDR3 is TGCGCCAGCAGCCCCCCCGGGGACAGGAGCTCCTACAATGAGCAGTTCTTC. Amino acids: CASSPPGDRSSYNEQFF.

The V call is TRBV10-1, the J call TRBJ2-7, with D uncertain. Deletions cut 7 bases from V and 6 bases from J, with 13 bases between. This CDR3 spans 12 amino acids. CDR1 is WNHNN, CDR2 SYGVQD, per germline (reference sequence). Here the CDR3 reads CASNPENSEQYF. The CDR3 nucleotides read TGCGCCAGCAATCCAGAGAACTCCGAGCAGTACTTC.

This clone occurred once. The V gene is TRBV10-1, the J gene TRBJ2-2; TRBD1 is a possible D gene (6 bases). V lost 6 bases and J 0 bases, leaving 8 bases between the germline ends. Germline-derived CDR1 and CDR2 are WNHNN and SYGVQD (reference sequence). This CDR3 contains 14 residues. The DNA for the CDR3 is TGCGCCAGCAGAAGGACAGCGAACACCGGGGAGCTGTTTTTT. This translates into CASRRTANTGELFF.

The chain joins TRBV9 to TRBJ2-5; TRBD2 aligns across 9 bases. This CDR3 is 15 amino acids long. The V gene end was trimmed by 0 bases and the J gene end by 5 bases; junction bases not matched to a gene: 5. Germline-derived CDR1 and CDR2 are SGDLS and YYNGEE. CDR3 in amino acids: CASSVGGGAFETQYF. Here the CDR3 DNA reads TGTGCCAGCAGCGTAGGCGGGGGGGCATTTGAGACCCAGTACTTC.

V gene TRBV7-2 combines with J gene TRBJ2-7; 11 nucleotides align to TRBD2. CDR3 length equals 18 residues. V dropped 2 bases and J dropped 0; count of bases not matched to a gene: 9. Germline V gene sequence: CDR1 SGHTA, CDR2 FQGNSA. CDR3 in DNA: TGTGCCAGCAGCTTATTGGCTAGCGGGAGGTCTAGCTCCTACGAGCAGTACTTC. It yields the protein CASSLLASGRSSSYEQYF. Full variable domain (rest looked up from reference TRBV7-2 and TRBJ2-7): GAGVSQSPSNKVTEKGKDVELRCDPISGHTALYWYRQSLGQGLEFLIYFQGNSAPDKSGLPSDRFSAERTGGSVSTLTIQRTQQEDSAVYLCASSLLASGRSSSYEQYFGPGTRLTVT.

The rearrangement links TRBV21-1 to TRBJ2-1; TRBD2, the table's D call, lacks a check against the DNA. TRBV21-1 is a recognized pseudogene. The CDR3 covers 16 residues. The CDR3 bases are TGTGCCAGCAGCAAAGCGCTCAGCGGACCCTACAATGAGCAGTTCTTC. This encodes CASSKALSGPYNEQFF.

The count of this clone is one. The chain uses TRBV25-1 and TRBJ1-1, with D maybe TRBD1 (5 bases). The length of the CDR3 is 15 residues. The V end was cut by 1 base, the J end by 5 bases, with 14 bases between. CDR1 and CDR2 (germline): MGHDK, SYGVNS. The CDR3 protein is CASSEFRGGVTEAFF. CDR3 bases: TGTGCCAGCAGTGAATTTCGTGGAGGGGTGACTGAAGCTTTCTTT.

The rearrangement uses TRBV4-1 and TRBJ2-7; no reliable D call. This CDR3 comprises 14 residues. Per germline, CDR1 MGHRA and CDR2 YSYEKL. The germline V and J ends were trimmed by 2 bases and 10 bases, with 18 bases remaining between them. CDR3 sequence reads: CASSQPELMRQQYF. The CDR3 DNA follows: TGCGCCAGCAGCCAACCGGAATTGATGCGTCAACAGTACTTC.

V is TRBV6-5 and J is TRBJ1-5; 7 bases line up with TRBD1. There are 15 residues in the CDR3. V was clipped by 6 bases and J by 1 base; unmatched bases: 6. Germline V gene sequence: CDR1 MNHEY, CDR2 SVGAGI. The CDR3 region is CASRPQGVSNQPQHF. The DNA of the CDR3 is TGTGCCAGCAGGCCTCAGGGGGTGAGCAATCAGCCCCAGCATTTT.